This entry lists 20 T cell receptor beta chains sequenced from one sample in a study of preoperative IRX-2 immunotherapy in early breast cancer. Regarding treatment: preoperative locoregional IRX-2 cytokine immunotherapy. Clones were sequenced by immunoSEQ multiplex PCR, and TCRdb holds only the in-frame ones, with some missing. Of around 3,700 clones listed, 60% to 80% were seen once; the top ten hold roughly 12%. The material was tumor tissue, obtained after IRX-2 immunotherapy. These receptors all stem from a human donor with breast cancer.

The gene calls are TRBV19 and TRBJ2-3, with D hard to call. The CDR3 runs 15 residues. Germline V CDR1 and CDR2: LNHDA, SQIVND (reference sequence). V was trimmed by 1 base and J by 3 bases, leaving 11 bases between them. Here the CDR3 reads CASSIGRVVTDTQYF. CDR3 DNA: TGTGCCAGTAGTATAGGTCGGGTTGTTACAGATACGCAGTATTTT.

Written as DNA, the CDR3 is TGCGCCAGCAGCCTGATGAGCGGGGCTCCTAACAATGAGCAGTTCTTC. Translating it yields CASSLMSGAPNNEQFF. The chain recombines TRBV5-1 with TRBJ2-1; 7 positions agree with TRBD2. The CDR3 length is 16 residues. Germline CDR1 is SGHRS and CDR2 is YFSETQ. Losses at the gene ends were 4 bases for V and 5 bases for J; bases not matched to a gene: 12.

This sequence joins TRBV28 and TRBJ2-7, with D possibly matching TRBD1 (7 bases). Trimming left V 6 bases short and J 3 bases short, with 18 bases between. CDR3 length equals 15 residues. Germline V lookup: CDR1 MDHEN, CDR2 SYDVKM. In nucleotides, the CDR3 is TGTGCCAGCAGCCAGACAGGGACTCTCAGCTACGAGCAGTACTTC. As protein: CASSQTGTLSYEQYF. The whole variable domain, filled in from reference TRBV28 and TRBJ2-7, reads DVKVTQSSRYLVKRTGEKVFLECVQDMDHENMFWYRQDPGLGLRLIYFSYDVKMKEKGDIPEGYSVSREKKERFSLILESASTNQTSMYLCASSQTGTLSYEQYFGPGTRLTVT.

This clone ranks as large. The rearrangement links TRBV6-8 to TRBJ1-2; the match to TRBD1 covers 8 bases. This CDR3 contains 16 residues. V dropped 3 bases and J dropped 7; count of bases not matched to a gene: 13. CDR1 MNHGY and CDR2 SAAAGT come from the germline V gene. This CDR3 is CASSYGLGRGRIGYTF. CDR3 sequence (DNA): TGTGCCAGCAGTTATGGCCTGGGCAGGGGGCGCATTGGCTACACCTTC.

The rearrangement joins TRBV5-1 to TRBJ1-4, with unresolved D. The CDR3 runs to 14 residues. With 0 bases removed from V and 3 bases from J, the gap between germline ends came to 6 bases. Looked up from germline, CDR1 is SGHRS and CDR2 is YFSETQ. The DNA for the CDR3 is TGCGCCAGCAGCTTGGGGACTGCTAATGAAAAACTGTTTTTT. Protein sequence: CASSLGTANEKLFF.

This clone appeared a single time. CDR3 bases: TGTGCCAGCAGTTTAGCGGATCCCCGGGGTGGCTACACCTTC. As protein: CASSLADPRGGYTF. The rearrangement links TRBV28 to TRBJ1-2; no firm D call. Germline CDR1 MDHEN, CDR2 SYDVKM. This CDR3 spans 14 amino acids. Trimming shortened V by 2 bases and J by 7 bases, and 14 bases separated the two germline ends.

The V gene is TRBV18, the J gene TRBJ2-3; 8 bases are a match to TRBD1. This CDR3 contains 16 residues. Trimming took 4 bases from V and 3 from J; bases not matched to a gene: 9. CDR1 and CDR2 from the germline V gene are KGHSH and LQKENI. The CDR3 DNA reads TGTGCCAGCTCACTGAGAGGACAGGGTCTGACAGATACGCAGTATTTT. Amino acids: CASSLRGQGLTDTQYF.

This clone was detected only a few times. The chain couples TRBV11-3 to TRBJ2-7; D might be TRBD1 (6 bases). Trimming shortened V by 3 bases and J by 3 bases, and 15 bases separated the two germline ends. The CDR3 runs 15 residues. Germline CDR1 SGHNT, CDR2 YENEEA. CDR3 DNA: TGTGCCAGCAGCTTGTATCAGGGGAAGGACTACGAGCAGTACTTC. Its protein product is CASSLYQGKDYEQYF.

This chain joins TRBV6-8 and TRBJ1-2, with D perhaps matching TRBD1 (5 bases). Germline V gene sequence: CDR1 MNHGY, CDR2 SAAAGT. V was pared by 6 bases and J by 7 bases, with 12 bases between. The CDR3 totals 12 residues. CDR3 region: CASRVLGVGYTF. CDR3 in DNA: TGTGCCAGCAGGGTTTTGGGGGTTGGCTACACCTTC.

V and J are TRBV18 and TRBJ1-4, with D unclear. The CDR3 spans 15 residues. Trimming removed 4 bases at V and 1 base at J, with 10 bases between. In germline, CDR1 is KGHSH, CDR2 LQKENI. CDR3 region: CASSLNKKTNEKLFF. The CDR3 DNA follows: TGTGCCAGCTCACTCAATAAGAAAACTAATGAAAAACTGTTTTTT. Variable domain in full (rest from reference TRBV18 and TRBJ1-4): NAGVMQNPRHLVRRRGQEARLRCSPMKGHSHVYWYRQLPEEGLKFMVYLQKENIIDESGMPKERFSAEFPKEGPSILRIQQVVRGDSAAYFCASSLNKKTNEKLFFGSGTQLSVL.

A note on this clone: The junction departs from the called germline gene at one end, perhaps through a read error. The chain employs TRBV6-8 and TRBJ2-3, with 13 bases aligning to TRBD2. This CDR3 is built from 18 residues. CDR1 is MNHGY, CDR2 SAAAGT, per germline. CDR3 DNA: TGTGCCATCAGTGGCAAACCAGGACTAGCGGGAGTAGGAGATACGCAGTATTTT. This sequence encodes CAISGKPGLAGVGDTQYF.

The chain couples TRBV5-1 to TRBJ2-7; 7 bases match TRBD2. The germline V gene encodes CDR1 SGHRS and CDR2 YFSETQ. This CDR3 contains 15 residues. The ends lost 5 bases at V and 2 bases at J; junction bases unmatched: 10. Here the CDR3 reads CASRLREERTYEQYF. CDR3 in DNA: TGCGCCAGCAGACTACGGGAGGAAAGGACCTACGAGCAGTACTTC.

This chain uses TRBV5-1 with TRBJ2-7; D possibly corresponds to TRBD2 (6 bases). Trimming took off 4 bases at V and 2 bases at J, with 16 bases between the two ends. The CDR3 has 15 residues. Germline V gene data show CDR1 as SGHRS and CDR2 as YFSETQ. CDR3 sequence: CASSPSGHLTYEQYF. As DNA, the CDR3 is TGCGCCAGCAGCCCGAGCGGGCACCTAACCTACGAGCAGTACTTC.

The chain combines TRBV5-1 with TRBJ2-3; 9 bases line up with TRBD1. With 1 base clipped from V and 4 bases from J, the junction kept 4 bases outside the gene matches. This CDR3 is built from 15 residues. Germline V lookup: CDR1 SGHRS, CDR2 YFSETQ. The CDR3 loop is CASSLSGQGSDTQYF. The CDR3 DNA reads TGCGCCAGCAGCTTGAGTGGACAGGGGTCAGATACGCAGTATTTT. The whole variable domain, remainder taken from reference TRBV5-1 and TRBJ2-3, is KAGVTQTPRYLIKTRGQQVTLSCSPISGHRSVSWYQQTPGQGLQFLFEYFSETQRNKGNFPGRFSGRQFSNSRSEMNVSTLELGDSALYLCASSLSGQGSDTQYFGPGTRLTVL.

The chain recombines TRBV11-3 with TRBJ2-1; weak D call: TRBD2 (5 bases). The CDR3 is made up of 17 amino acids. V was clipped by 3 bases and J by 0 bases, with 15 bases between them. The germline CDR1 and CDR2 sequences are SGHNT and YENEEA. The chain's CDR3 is CASSLFAGESSYNEQFF. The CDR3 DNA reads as TGTGCCAGCAGCTTGTTTGCGGGCGAAAGCTCCTACAATGAGCAGTTCTTC.

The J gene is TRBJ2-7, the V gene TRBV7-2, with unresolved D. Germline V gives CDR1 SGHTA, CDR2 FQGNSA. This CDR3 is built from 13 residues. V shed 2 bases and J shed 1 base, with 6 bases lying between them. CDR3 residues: CASSLSTSYEQYF. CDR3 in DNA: TGTGCCAGCAGCTTAAGCACTTCCTACGAGCAGTACTTC.

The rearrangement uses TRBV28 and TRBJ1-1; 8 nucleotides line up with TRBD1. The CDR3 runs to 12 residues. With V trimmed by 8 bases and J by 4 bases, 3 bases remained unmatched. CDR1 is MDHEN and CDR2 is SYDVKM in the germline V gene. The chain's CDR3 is CASGQGSTEAFF. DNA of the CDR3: TGTGCCAGCGGACAGGGAAGCACTGAAGCTTTCTTT.

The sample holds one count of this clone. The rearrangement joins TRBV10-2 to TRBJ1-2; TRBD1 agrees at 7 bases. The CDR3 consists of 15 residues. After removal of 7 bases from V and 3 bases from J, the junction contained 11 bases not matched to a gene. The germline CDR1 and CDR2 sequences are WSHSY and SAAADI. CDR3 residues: CASISKEGAYYGYTF. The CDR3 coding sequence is TGCGCCAGCATCTCAAAGGAGGGGGCTTACTATGGCTACACCTTC.

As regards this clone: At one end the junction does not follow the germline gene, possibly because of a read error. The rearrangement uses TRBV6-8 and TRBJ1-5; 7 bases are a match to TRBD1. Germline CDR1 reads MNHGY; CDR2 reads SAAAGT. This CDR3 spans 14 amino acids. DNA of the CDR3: TGTGCCATCAGTACAGGGGATAGCAATCAGCCCCAGCATTTT. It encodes CAISTGDSNQPQHF.

CDR3: CASSSWGQTFEAFF. Here the CDR3 DNA reads TGTGCCAGTAGTAGCTGGGGACAGACGTTTGAAGCTTTCTTT. The chain has TRBV19 and TRBJ1-1, with 7 nucleotides matching TRBD1. CDR1 is LNHDA and CDR2 is SQIVND in the germline V gene (reference sequence). The CDR3 loop spans 14 amino acids. The V gene end was trimmed by 4 bases and the J gene end by 7 bases; junction bases not matched to a gene: 9. The full variable domain, with the rest looked up from reference TRBV19 and TRBJ1-1, is DGGITQSPKYLFRKEGQNVTLSCEQNLNHDAMYWYRQDPGQGLRLIYYSQIVNDFQKGDIAEGYSVSREKKESFPLTVTSAQKNPTAFYLCASSSWGQTFEAFFGQGTRLTVV.